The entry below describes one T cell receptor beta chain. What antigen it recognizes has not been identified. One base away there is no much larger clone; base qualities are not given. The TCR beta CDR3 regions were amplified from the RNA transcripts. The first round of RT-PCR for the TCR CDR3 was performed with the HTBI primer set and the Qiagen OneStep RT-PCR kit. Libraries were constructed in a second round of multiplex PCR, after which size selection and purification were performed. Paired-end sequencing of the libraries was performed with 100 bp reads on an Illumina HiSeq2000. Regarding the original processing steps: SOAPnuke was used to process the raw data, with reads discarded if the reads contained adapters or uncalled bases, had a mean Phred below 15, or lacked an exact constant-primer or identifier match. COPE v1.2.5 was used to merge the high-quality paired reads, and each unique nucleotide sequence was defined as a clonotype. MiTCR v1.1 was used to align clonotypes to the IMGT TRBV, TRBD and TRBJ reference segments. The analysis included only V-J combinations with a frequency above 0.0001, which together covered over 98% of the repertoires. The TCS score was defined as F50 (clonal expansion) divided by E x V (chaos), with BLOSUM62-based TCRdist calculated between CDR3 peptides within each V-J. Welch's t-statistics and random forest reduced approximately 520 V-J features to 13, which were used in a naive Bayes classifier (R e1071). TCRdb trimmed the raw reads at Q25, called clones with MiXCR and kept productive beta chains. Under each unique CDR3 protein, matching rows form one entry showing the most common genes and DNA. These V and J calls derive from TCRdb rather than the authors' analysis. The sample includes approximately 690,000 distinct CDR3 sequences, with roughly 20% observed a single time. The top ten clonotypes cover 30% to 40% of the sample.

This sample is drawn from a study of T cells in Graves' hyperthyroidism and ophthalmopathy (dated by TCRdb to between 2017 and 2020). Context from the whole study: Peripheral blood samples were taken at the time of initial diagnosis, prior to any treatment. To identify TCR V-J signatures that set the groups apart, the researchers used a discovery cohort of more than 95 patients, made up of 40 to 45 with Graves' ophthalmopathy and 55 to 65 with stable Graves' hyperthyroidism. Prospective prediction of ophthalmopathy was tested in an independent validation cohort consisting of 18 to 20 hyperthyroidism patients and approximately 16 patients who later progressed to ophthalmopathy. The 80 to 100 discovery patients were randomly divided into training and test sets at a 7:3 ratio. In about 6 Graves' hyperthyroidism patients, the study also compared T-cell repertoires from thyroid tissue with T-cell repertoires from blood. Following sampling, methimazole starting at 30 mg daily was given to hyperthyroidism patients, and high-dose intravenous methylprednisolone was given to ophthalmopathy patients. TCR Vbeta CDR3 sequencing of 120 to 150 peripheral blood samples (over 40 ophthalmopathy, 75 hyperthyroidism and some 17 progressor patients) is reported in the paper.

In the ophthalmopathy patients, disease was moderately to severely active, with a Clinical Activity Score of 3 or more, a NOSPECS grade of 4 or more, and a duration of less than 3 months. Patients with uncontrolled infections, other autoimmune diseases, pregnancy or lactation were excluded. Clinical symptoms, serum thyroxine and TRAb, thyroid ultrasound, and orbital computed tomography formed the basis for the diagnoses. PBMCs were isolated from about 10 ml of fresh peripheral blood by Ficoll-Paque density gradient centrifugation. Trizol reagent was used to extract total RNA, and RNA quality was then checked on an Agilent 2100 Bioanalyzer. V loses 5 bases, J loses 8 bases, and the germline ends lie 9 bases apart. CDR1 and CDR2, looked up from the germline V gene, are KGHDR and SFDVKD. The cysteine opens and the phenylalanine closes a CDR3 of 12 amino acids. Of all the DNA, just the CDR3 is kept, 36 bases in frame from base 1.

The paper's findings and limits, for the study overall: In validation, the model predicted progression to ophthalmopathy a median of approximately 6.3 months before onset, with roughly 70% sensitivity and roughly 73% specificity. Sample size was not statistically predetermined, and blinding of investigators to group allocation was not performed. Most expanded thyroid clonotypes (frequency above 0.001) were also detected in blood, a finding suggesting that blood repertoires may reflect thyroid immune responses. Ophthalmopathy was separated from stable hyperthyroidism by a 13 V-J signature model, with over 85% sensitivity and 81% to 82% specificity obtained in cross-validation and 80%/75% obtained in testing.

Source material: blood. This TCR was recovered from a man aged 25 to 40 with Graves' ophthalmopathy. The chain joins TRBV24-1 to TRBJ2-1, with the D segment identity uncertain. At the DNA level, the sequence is TGTGCCACCAGTGGGCCGGGCTATGAGCAGTTCTTC. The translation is CATSGPGYEQFF.